This TCR beta chain was recorded in a study of response to subunit inactivated influenza vaccine. The CDR3 spans 15 residues. The junction had 5 bases not matched to a gene; V was cut back by 5 bases and J by 2 bases. Germline V gives CDR1 MDHEN, CDR2 SYDVKM. This clonotype was picked up one time. MiXCR was run by TCRdb on the RT-PCR reads, yielding one entry per CDR3 protein. The table records hundreds of thousands of distinct CDR3 sequences, around 20% of them present only once. The source material was PBMCs from blood, sampled around 22 months after vaccination. The TCR originated in a man between 50 and 69 years old who received an inactivated influenza vaccine. The V call is TRBV28, the J call TRBJ2-3, with TRBD2 matching 9 bases. CDR3 nucleotide sequence: TGTGCCAGCAGTCGACTAGCGGACGACACAGATACGCAGTATTTT. This translates into CASSRLADDTDTQYF.